The sequence of this TCR beta chain was determined in a study of regulatory T cells in long-lasting Graves disease. Comment on this clonotype: Its specificity is unknown.

The time point: persistent/refractory GD, antithyroid drugs over 5 years with positive TRAb. After RNA was extracted from PBMCs, the TCR library was made from it. An endocrinology department in Xi'an, China, recruited the patients. The CDR3 consists of 15 residues. The V gene end was trimmed by 7 bases and the J gene end by 9 bases; junction bases not matched to a gene: 17. Per germline, CDR1 MNHEY and CDR2 SVGEGT. iRepertoire HTBI primers and Arm-PCR of CDR3 regions built TCR beta libraries. One entry per CDR3 protein, called by TCRdb with MiXCR from the multiplex PCR reads. This sample has about 470,000 distinct CDR3 sequences, with around 21% found just once. Overall study findings and caveats: Under persistent disease, TRBV28, TRBJ1-2 and TRBJ2-5 were used preferentially. Persistent Graves' patients showed reduced TCR diversity versus newly diagnosed patients.

The material was peripheral blood mononuclear cells (PBMCs), obtained when the disease was refractory, from a patient treated with antithyroid drugs. The rearrangement joins TRBV6-2 or TRBV6-3 to TRBJ2-5; TRBD2 agrees at 7 bases. The receptor comes from a female donor with Graves disease. The CDR3 nucleotides read TGTGCCAGCACCTCAATGGGAGGGCCGGGTGCGGCCCAGTACTTC. Amino acid sequence: CASTSMGGPGAAQYF.